Listed below are T cell receptor beta chains from one sample, sequenced in a study of CD8 T cells in Susac syndrome. TCRdb re-derived calls from the immunoSEQ multiplex PCR reads in MiXCR, one entry per CDR3 protein. This table has some 110,000 distinct CDR3 sequences, roughly 94% appearing once. Specimen: CD8+ T cells from PBMCs. The receptors stem from a human donor with Susac syndrome. The CDR3 runs from the conserved cysteine through the conserved F or W. Some rows have no size entry. The others give once, few or many, or a class for an expanded clone.

V	J	size	CDR3
TRBV24-1	TRBJ2-1	.	CATSDDRDTYNEQFF
TRBV3-1	TRBJ1-1	.	CASSLPATDLTEAFF
TRBV7-9	TRBJ2-5	.	CASSQDELAQPKETQYF
TRBV6-6	TRBJ2-1	once	CASSKGGGSYNEQFF
TRBV18	TRBJ2-7	.	CASSPGDSYEQYF
TRBV2	TRBJ2-7	once	CASSGGGYEQYF
TRBV7-9	TRBJ1-5	.	CASSPVGGLGQPQHF
TRBV5-6	TRBJ2-1	.	CASSLQGYSYNEQFF
TRBV9	TRBJ1-2	.	CASSVGGGYGYTF
TRBV6-5	TRBJ2-3	.	CASSYTPLTDTQYF
TRBV14	TRBJ2-5	.	CASSQDHGWAETQYF
TRBV7-6	TRBJ1-6	.	CASSFRQENNSPLHF
TRBV7-6	TRBJ2-2	.	CASSSRSNTGELFF
TRBV29-1	TRBJ1-2	.	CSVDGTETPLNYGYTF
TRBV4-1	TRBJ2-7	.	CASSATYRGEQYF
TRBV19	TRBJ1-1	.	CASGSREGNTEAFF
TRBV4-1	TRBJ2-2	.	CASSQDDNGNPGELFF
TRBV29-1	TRBJ1-1	.	CSVDEGRRTEAFF
TRBV6-5	TRBJ1-1	.	CASSYKPGPARAFF
TRBV12-3/TRBV12-4	TRBJ2-3	.	CASSFLGQGNTDTQYF
TRBV11-2	TRBJ1-2	.	CANSLVGGAYGYTF
TRBV4-2	TRBJ2-5	.	CASSFGWETQYF
TRBV13	TRBJ1-1	.	CATKQEMNTEAFF
TRBV19	TRBJ2-1	.	CASSMGPSSYNEQFF
TRBV6-5	TRBJ2-3	.	CASGASTQYF
TRBV11-2	TRBJ1-5	.	CASSFSTTPNQPQHF
TRBV6-5	TRBJ2-7	few	CASSFSGGAYEQYF
TRBV29-1	TRBJ1-2	.	CSAVVAAKRDYGYTF